Each of the 2 T cell receptor beta chains below was sequenced from the same sample in a study of beta chain features in type 1 diabetes. What was sequenced were expressed TCRB transcripts, since all of the isolated RNA had been reverse transcribed. Only in-frame clones appear in the TCRdb table, and some are missing; sequencing was by immunoSEQ multiplex PCR. The sample comprises about 330,000 clones, approximately 9.9% of which are singletons, and around 0.015% rests with the top ten. Sequencing was carried out using naive CD4+ T cells from blood. Receptors were obtained from a woman under 40 in good health.

This clone was counted between two and nine times. V gene TRBV28 combines with J gene TRBJ2-3, with 7 bases fitting TRBD1. With 8 bases clipped from V and 0 bases from J, the junction kept 11 bases outside the gene matches. Germline lookup yields CDR1 MDHEN and CDR2 SYDVKM. The CDR3 consists of 16 residues. The CDR3 loop is CASQTGQHTSTDTQYF. DNA of the CDR3: TGTGCCAGCCAGACGGGACAGCATACTAGCACAGATACGCAGTATTTT.

The rearrangement joins TRBV19 to TRBJ2-1, with 7 positions matching TRBD2. CDR3 length equals 16 residues. Trimming took 5 bases from V and 0 from J; bases not matched to a gene: 7. Looked up from germline, CDR1 is LNHDA and CDR2 is SQIVND (reference sequence). CDR3 region: CASSRTSGTSYNEQFF. The CDR3 DNA reads as TGTGCCAGTAGTCGAACAAGCGGGACCTCCTACAATGAGCAGTTCTTC.